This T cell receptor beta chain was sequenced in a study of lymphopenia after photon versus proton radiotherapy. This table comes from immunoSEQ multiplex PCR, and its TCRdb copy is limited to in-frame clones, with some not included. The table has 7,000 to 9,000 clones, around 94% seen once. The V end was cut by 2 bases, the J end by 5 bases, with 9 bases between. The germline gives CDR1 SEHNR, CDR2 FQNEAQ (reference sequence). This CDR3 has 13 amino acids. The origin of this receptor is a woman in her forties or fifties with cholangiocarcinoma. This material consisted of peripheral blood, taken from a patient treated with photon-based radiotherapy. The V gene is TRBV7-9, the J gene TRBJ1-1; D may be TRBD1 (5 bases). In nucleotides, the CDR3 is TGTGCCAGCAGCTTAAACTGGGGGACTGAAGCTTTCTTT. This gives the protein CASSLNWGTEAFF.